Listed below are T cell receptor beta chains from one sample, sequenced in a study of control samples from healthy donors and cancer patients. Some clones are missing from TCRdb's copy, which holds only in-frame ones; the method was immunoSEQ multiplex PCR. The sample contains about 100,000 clones, about 90% of which appear only once. The sample taken for sequencing was blood. The receptors derive from a woman aged 45-59 years in good health. Both conserved end residues are trimmed from each CDR3.

CDR3: ASSQVRTMLEPLYGYT
V: TRBV4-1
J: TRBJ1-2

CDR3: ASSPDRGLLASNYGYT
V: TRBV2
J: TRBJ1-2

CDR3: ASSVVGGRPDTQY
V: TRBV9
J: TRBJ2-3

CDR3: ASSQRESGNEQF
V: TRBV6-2/TRBV6-3
J: TRBJ2-1

CDR3: ASSYDYGYT
V: TRBV6-2/TRBV6-3
J: TRBJ1-2

CDR3: ASRRGRGSYEQY
V: TRBV27
J: TRBJ2-7

CDR3: ASGLGYEAF
V: TRBV12-5
J: TRBJ1-1

CDR3: ASSLDQGGGDTQY
V: TRBV11-2
J: TRBJ2-3

CDR3: ASSVAAGISSTDTQY
V: TRBV9
J: TRBJ2-3

CDR3: AWSRIAAYNEQF
V: TRBV30
J: TRBJ2-1

CDR3: ASSPRKGQGTQY
V: TRBV18
J: TRBJ2-3

CDR3: ATSRRQGAGVETQY
V: TRBV19
J: TRBJ2-5

CDR3: ASSPPRTGSNEQF
V: TRBV6-5
J: TRBJ2-1

CDR3: ASSLKGPSSYEQY
V: TRBV5-1
J: TRBJ2-7

CDR3: ASSFYAERGWGEQF
V: TRBV6-5
J: TRBJ2-1

CDR3: ASSLVGHEKLF
V: TRBV28
J: TRBJ1-4

CDR3: ASSLEGRPDGYT
V: TRBV5-1
J: TRBJ1-2

CDR3: ASISNRDRDEQF
V: TRBV6-5
J: TRBJ2-1

CDR3: ASDLGLATDTQY
V: TRBV5-1
J: TRBJ2-3

CDR3: ASSLTWTSGVDFQETQY
V: TRBV7-6
J: TRBJ2-5

CDR3: ASSPRRTNQPQH
V: TRBV5-6
J: TRBJ1-5

CDR3: ASSLVGEGAKNIQY
V: TRBV5-6
J: TRBJ2-4

CDR3: ASSRLAFEDTQY
V: TRBV4-3
J: TRBJ2-3

CDR3: ASSFQQHTEAF
V: TRBV7-8
J: TRBJ1-1

CDR3: ASSRDHGRVNGYT
V: TRBV14
J: TRBJ1-2

CDR3: ASSHHSATNEKLF
V: TRBV3-1/TRBV3-2
J: TRBJ1-4

CDR3: ASSLSGRADTQY
V: TRBV7-2
J: TRBJ2-3

CDR3: ASSLSGGYPTGELF
V: TRBV7-3
J: TRBJ2-2